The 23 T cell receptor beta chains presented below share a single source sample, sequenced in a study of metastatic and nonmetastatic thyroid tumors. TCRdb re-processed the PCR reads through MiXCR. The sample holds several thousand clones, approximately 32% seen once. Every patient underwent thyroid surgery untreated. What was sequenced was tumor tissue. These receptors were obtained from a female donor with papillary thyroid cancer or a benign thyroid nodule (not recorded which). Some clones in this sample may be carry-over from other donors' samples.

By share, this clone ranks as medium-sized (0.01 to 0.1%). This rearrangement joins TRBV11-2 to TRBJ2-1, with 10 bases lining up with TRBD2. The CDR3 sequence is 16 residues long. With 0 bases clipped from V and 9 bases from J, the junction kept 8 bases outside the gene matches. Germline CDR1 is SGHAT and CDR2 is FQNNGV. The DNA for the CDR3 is TGTGCCAGCAGCTTAGAACTAGCGGGACGGGGCGGTGAGCAGTTCTTC. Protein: CASSLELAGRGGEQFF.

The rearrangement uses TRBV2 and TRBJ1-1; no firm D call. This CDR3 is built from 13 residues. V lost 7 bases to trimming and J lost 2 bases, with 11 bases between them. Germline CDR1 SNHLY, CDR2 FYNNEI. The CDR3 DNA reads TGTGCCAGCACCCCCTTTAGTAACACTGAAGCTTTCTTT. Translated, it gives CASTPFSNTEAFF.

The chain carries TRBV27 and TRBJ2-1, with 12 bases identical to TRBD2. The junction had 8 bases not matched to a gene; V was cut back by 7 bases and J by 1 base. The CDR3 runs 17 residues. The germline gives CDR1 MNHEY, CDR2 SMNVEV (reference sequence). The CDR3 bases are TGTGCCAGCATTGCGACTAGCGGGAGCGGGTCCTACAATGAGCAGTTCTTC. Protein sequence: CASIATSGSGSYNEQFF.

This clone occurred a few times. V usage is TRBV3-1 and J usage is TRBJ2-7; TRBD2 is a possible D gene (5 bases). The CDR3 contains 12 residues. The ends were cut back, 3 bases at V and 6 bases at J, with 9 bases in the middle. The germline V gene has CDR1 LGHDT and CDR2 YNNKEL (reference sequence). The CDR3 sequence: CASSQWGVEQYF. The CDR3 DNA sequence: TGTGCCAGCAGCCAGTGGGGAGTCGAGCAGTACTTC.

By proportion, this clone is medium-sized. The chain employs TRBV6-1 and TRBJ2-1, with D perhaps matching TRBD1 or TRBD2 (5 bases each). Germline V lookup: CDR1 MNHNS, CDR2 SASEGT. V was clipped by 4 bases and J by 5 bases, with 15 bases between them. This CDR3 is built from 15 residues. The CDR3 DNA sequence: TGTGCCAGCAGTGGCCGGGACCGCTCACACAATGAGCAGTTCTTC. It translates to CASSGRDRSHNEQFF.

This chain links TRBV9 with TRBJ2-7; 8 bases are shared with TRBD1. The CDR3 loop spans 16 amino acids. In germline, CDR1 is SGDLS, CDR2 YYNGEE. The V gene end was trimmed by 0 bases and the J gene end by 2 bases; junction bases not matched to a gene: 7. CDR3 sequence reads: CASSVAGTGHAYEQYF. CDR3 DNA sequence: TGTGCCAGCAGCGTAGCCGGGACAGGTCATGCCTACGAGCAGTACTTC. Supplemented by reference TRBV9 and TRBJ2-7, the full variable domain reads DSGVTQTPKHLITATGQRVTLRCSPRSGDLSVYWYQQSLDQGLQFLIQYYNGEERAKGNILERFSAQQFPDLHSELNLSSLELGDSALYFCASSVAGTGHAYEQYFGPGTRLTVT.

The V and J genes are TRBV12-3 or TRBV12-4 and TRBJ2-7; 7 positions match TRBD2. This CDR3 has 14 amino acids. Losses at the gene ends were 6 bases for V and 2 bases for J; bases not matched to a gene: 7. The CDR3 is CASSAGLAAYEQYF. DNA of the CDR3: TGTGCCAGCAGCGCAGGGCTAGCGGCCTACGAGCAGTACTTC.

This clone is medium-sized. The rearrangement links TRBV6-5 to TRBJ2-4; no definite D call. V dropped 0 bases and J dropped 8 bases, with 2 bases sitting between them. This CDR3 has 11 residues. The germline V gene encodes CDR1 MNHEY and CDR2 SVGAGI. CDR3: CASSYSDIQYF. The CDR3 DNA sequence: TGTGCCAGCAGTTACTCTGACATTCAGTACTTC.

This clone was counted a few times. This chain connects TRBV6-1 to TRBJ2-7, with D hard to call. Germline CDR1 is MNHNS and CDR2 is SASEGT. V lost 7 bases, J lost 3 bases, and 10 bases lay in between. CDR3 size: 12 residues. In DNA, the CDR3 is TGTGCCAGCAATCTGTACAGCTACGAGCAGTACTTC. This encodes CASNLYSYEQYF.

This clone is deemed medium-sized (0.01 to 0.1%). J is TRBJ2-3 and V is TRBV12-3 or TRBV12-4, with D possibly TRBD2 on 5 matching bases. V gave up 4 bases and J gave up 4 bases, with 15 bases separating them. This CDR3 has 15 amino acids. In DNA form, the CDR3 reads TGTGCCAGCAGTTCGGGTAGCGTTGTCCCAGATACGCAGTATTTT. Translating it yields CASSSGSVVPDTQYF.

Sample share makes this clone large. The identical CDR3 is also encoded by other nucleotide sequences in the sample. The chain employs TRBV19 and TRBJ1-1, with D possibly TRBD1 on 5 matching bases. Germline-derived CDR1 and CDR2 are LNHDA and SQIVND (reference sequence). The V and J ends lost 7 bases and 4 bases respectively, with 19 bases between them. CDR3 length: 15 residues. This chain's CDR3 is CASMLGSFGGTEAFF. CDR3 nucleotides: TGTGCCAGTATGTTGGGGTCCTTCGGGGGCACTGAAGCTTTCTTT. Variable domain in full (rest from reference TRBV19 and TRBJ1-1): DGGITQSPKYLFRKEGQNVTLSCEQNLNHDAMYWYRQDPGQGLRLIYYSQIVNDFQKGDIAEGYSVSREKKESFPLTVTSAQKNPTAFYLCASMLGSFGGTEAFFGQGTRLTVV.

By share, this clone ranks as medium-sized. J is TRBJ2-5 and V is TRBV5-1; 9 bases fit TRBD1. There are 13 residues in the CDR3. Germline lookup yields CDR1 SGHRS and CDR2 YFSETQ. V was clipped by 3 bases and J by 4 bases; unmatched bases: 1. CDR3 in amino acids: CASSSTGGETQYF. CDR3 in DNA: TGCGCCAGCAGCTCGACAGGGGGAGAGACCCAGTACTTC.

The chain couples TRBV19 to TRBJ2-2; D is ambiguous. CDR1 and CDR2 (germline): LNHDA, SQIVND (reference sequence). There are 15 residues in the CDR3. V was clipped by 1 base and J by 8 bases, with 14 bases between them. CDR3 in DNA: TGTGCCAGTAGTATAGTCCAGGACCAGTCAGGGGAGCTGTTTTTT. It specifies CASSIVQDQSGELFF.

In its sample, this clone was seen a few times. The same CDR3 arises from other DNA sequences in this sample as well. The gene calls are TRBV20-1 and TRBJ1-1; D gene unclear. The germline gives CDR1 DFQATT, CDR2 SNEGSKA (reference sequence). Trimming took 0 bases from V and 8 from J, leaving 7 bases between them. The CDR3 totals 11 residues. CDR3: CSARDVGEAFF. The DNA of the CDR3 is TGCAGTGCTAGAGATGTGGGGGAAGCTTTCTTT.

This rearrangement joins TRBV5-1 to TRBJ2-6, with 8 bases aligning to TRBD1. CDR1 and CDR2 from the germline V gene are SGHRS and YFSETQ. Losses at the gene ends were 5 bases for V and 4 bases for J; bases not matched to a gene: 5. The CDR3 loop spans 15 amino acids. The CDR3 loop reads CASSTQGAGANVLTF. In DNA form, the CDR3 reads TGCGCCAGCAGTACGCAGGGGGCAGGGGCCAACGTCCTGACTTTC.

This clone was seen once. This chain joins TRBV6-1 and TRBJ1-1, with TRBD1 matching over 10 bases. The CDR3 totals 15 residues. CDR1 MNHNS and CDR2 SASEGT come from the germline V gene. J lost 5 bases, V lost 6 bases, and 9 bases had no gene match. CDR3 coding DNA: TGTGCCAGCAGACGGGACAGGGGCCGGGGGACTGAAGCTTTCTTT. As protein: CASRRDRGRGTEAFF.

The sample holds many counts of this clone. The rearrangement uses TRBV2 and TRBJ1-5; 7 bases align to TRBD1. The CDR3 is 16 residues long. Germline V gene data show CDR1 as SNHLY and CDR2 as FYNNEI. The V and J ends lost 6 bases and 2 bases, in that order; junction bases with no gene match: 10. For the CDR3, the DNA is TGTGCCAGCAGGTCGATACCTGGACAGGGCAATCAGCCCCAGCATTTT. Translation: CASRSIPGQGNQPQHF.

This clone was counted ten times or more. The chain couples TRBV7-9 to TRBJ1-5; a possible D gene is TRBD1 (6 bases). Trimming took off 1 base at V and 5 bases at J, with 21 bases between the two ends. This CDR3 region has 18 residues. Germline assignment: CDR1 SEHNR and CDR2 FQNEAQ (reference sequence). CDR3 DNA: TGTGCCAGCAGCTTAGGCGGTGGGCAGGGGATCGTGGATCAGCCCCAGCATTTT. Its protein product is CASSLGGGQGIVDQPQHF.

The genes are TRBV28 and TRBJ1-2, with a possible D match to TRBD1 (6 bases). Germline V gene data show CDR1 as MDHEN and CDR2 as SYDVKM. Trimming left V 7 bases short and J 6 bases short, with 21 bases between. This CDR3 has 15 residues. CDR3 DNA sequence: TGTGCCAGCACCTTGCCCACACTACAGGGTAATGGCTACACCTTC. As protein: CASTLPTLQGNGYTF.

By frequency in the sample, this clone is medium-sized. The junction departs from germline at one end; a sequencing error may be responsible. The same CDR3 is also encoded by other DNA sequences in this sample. The CDR3 DNA follows: TGTGCCACTAGCAGTAGGGGCCTTGGCGCAGATACGCAGTATTTT. Protein sequence: CATSSRGLGADTQYF. The J gene is TRBJ2-3, the V gene TRBV15; D possibly corresponds to TRBD1 (5 bases). CDR3 length equals 15 residues. From germline, CDR1 is LNHNV and CDR2 YYDKDF (reference sequence).

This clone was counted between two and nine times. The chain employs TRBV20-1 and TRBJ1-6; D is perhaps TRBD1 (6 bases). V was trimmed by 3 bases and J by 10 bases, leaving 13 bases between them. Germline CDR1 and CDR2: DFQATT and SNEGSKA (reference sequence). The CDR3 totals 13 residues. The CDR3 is CSASQGRGSPLHF. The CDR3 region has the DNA TGCAGTGCTAGCCAGGGGAGGGGATCACCCCTCCACTTT.

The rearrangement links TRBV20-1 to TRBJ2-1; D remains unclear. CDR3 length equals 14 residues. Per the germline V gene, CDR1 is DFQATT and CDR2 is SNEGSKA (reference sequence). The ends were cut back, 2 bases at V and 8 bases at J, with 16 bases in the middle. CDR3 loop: CSARPYSHRDEQFF. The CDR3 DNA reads TGCAGTGCTAGACCCTATAGCCACAGAGATGAGCAGTTCTTC.

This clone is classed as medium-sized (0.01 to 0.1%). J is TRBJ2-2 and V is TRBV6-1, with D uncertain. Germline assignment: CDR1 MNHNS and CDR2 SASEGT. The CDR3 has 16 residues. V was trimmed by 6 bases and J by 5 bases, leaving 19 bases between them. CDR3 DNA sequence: TGTGCCAGCAGGTGGAGACCCAACGGTGGGACCGGGGAGCTGTTTTTT. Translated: CASRWRPNGGTGELFF.